This T cell receptor (beta chain) comes out of a study of cytomegalovirus exposure and HLA in healthy donors. Primers for the PCR totalled 60 Vbeta and 13 Jbeta. The method was immunoSEQ multiplex PCR; TCRdb's version includes in-frame clones alone and lacks a portion of them. This table holds 100,000 to 150,000 clones, more than 9% found once. In regard to this clone: The antigen is undetermined.

Study results and limitations: Three chains linked to CMV were shown in vitro to be specific for CMV antigens. Sequencing artifact likely explains a cluster of highly shared sequence variants.

Material: PBMCs. This sequence was found in a young woman in good health and CMV-seropositive.

The CDR3 loop is CASSKGGSGSKNEQFF. CDR3 sequence (DNA): TGTGCCAGCAGCAAGGGAGGTAGCGGGAGCAAAAATGAGCAGTTCTTC. V gene TRBV2 combines with J gene TRBJ2-1; 9 nucleotides match TRBD2. V lost 6 bases to trimming and J lost 7 bases; unmatched junction nucleotides: 13. Per germline, CDR1 SNHLY and CDR2 FYNNEI. The CDR3 contains 16 residues.